The rows below give T cell receptor beta chains drawn from one sample of a study of blood T cell repertoires in COVID-19. Profiling relied on immunoSEQ multiplex PCR, and the TCRdb table lists in-frame clones only, not all of them. The sample holds around 200,000 clones, roughly 83% seen once. Source material: peripheral blood. All receptors derive from a middle-aged woman with COVID-19, enrolled during active disease. CDR3s include the opening cysteine and the closing phenylalanine or tryptophan. Fields, in order: clone size, V gene, D gene, CDR3 protein. The D gene is left open where the match is weak. Expanded clones are given a class, and other clones once, few, many or no size at all.

>many|TRBV2|TRBD1
CASSITGQGNEKLFF
>NA|TRBV19|NA
CASSLTGEKLFF
>NA|TRBV2|NA
CASRTSFGANVLTF
>NA|TRBV19|NA
CASSIGGFGEKLFF
>NA|TRBV7-8|NA
CASSLGRVAYEQYF
>NA|TRBV30|NA
CAWSEGVGIYGYTF
>few|TRBV6-1|NA
CASSEGLANLGEQYF
>NA|TRBV5-1|TRBD1
CASLPGQGARVAFF
>NA|TRBV5-6|NA
CASSPGFSSYNEQFF
>NA|TRBV5-1|TRBD1
CASSLSTGSSYNEQFF
>NA|TRBV29-1|TRBD1
CSVEDPEGQGNLGNTIYF
>NA|TRBV10-2|NA
CASSWQMNTEAFF
>NA|TRBV12-3/TRBV12-4|NA
CASLLRGTEAFF
>few|TRBV28|NA
CASRPGVAGNTEAFF